The T cell receptor (beta chain) described here comes from a study of a mutant IDH1 vaccine in newly diagnosed glioma. Study overall: Patients had received radiotherapy, temozolomide, or both previously, most receiving both. Week 47 marked visit V13, whereas week 35 marked visit V12. Study-wide findings and caveats: Shifts in the top peripheral T cell clonotypes seemed unrelated to pseudoprogression.

This CDR3 comprises 16 residues. Germline V CDR1 and CDR2: SGHTA, FQGNSA. V trimming: 2 bases; J trimming: 5 bases; junction bases outside the gene matches: 6. The time point is: week 35, safety follow-up. Doses comprised 300 ug of mutant IDH1 20-mer peptide each, plus topical imiquimod. Notes on this clone: No antigen is known for it.

The method was immunoSEQ multiplex PCR; TCRdb's version includes in-frame clones alone and lacks a portion of them. The sample shows 35,000 to 45,000 clones, roughly 84% of them seen only once. V and J are TRBV7-2 and TRBJ2-5, with 12 bases fitting TRBD1. This sequence originates from a woman in her fifties or sixties with glioma. The sample was PBMCs, taken from a glioma patient whose treatment included an IDH1 peptide vaccine. The CDR3: CASSLSRDRGLETQYF. DNA for the CDR3: TGTGCCAGCAGCTTATCCCGGGACAGGGGGCTTGAGACCCAGTACTTC.